This TCR beta chain was sequenced in a study of CD8 T cells in Susac syndrome. TCR beta was sequenced from blood CD8+ and CD4+ T cells. The multiple sclerosis controls consisted of treatment-naive patients with relapsing-remitting disease, either stable or active. As for this clonotype: Its antigen is still unknown.

A quantity of roughly 0.5 to 1 ug RNA underwent reverse transcription using random hexamers. TCRdb re-derived calls from the immunoSEQ multiplex PCR reads in MiXCR, one entry per CDR3 protein. The table includes approximately 200,000 distinct CDR3 sequences, 95% detected once. CDR3 length: 15 residues. Trimming removed 1 base at V and 7 bases at J, with 16 bases between. Per the germline V gene, CDR1 is SGHRS and CDR2 is YFSETQ. General study results and limits: In its TCR sequencing and HLA analysis, the study acknowledged that the number of individuals was relatively small.

The V gene is TRBV5-1, the J gene TRBJ2-3; D ambiguous. The sequencing input was CD4+ T cells from PBMCs. The clonotype originates from a human donor with multiple sclerosis. The CDR3 DNA follows: TGCGCCAGCAGCTTGTTCCCGACGTCCGCAAATACGCAGTATTTT. Protein sequence: CASSLFPTSANTQYF.